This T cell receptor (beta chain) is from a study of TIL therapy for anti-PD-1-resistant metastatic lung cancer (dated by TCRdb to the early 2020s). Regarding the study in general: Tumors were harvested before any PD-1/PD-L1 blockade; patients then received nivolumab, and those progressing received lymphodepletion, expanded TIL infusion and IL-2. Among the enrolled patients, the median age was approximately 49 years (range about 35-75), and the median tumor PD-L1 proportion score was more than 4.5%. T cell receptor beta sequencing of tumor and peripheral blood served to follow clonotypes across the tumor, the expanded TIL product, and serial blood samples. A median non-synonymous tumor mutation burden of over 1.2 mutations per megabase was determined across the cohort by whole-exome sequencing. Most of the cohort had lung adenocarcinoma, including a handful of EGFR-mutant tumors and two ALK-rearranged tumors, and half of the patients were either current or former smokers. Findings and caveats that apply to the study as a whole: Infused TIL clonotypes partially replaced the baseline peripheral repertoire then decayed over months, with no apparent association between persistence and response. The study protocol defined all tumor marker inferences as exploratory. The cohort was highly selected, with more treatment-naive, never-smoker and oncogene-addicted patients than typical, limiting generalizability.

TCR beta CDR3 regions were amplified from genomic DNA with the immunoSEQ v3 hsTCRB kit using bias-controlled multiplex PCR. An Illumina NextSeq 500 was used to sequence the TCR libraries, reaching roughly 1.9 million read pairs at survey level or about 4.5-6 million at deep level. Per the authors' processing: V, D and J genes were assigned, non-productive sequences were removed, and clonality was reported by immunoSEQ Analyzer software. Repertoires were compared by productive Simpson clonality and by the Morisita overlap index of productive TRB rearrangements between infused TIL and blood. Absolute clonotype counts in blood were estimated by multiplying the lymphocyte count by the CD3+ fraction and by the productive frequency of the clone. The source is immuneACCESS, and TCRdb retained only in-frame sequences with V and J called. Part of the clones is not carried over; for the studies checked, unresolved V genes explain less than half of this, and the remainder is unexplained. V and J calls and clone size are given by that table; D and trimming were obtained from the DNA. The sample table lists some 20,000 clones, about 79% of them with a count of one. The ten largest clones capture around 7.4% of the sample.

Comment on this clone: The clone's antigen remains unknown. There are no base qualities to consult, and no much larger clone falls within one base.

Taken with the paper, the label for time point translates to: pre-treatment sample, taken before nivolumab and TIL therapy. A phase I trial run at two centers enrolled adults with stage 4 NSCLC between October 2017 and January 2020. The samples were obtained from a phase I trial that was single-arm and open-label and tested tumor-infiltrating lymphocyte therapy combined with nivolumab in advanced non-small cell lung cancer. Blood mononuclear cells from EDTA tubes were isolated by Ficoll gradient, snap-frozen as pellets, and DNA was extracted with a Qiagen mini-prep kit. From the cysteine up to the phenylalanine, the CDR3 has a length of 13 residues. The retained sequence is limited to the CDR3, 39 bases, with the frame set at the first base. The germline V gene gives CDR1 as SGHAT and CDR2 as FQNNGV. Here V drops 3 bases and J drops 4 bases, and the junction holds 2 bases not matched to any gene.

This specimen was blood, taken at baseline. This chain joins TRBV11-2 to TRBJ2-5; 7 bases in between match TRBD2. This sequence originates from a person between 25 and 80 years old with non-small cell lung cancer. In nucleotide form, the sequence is TGTGCCAGCAGCTTCACGGGAGGAGAGACCCAGTACTTC. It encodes CASSFTGGETQYF.